A single sample is the source of the 6 T cell receptor beta chains below, sequenced in a study of T cell changes during pregnancy in multiple sclerosis. TCRdb's table, derived via immunoSEQ multiplex PCR, lists solely in-frame clones and lacks some. The data contain around 40,000 clones, roughly nine tenths of them seen just once; the ten biggest clones take up about 0.42%. The material was CD4+ T cells from peripheral blood mononuclear cells, obtained in the third trimester of pregnancy. The source of these receptors is a female donor in good health, enrolled as a control in a pregnancy study.

The CDR3 nucleotides are TGCGCCAGCAGCCATGGACTAGCGGCCAGCACAGATACGCAGTATTTT. This gives the protein CASSHGLAASTDTQYF. V usage is TRBV4-3 and J usage is TRBJ2-3; the match to TRBD2 covers 10 bases. V shed 3 bases and J 0 bases; nucleotides not matched to a gene: 3. CDR1 and CDR2 (germline): LGHNA, YSLEER. The CDR3 covers 16 residues.

V gene TRBV7-9 combines with J gene TRBJ2-5; the match to TRBD2 covers 14 bases. The CDR3 spans 18 residues. Germline assignment: CDR1 SEHNR and CDR2 FQNEAQ (reference sequence). The trim removed 5 bases at V and 5 bases at J, leaving 13 bases unmatched. Here the CDR3 reads CASSLYVGLAGAGETQYF. CDR3 nucleotide sequence: TGTGCCAGCAGCCTCTACGTGGGACTAGCGGGGGCGGGGGAGACCCAGTACTTC.

The chain is built from TRBV10-3 and TRBJ2-7; tentatively, D is TRBD2 (5 bases). Germline loops: CDR1 ENHRY, CDR2 SYGVKD. The V end was cut by 4 bases, the J end by 4 bases, with 17 bases between. The CDR3 consists of 15 residues. In nucleotides, the CDR3 is TGTGCCATCAGTGGAAACTACGGGAACGGGTACGAGCAGTACTTC. Translation: CAISGNYGNGYEQYF.

J is TRBJ2-7 and V is TRBV6-5; 8 bases map to TRBD1. J gave up 4 bases and V 2 bases, and 10 bases lay outside the gene matches. CDR1 and CDR2 from the germline V gene are MNHEY and SVGAGI. The CDR3 has 16 amino acids. The CDR3 loop is CASSYPGGAGSYEQYF. As DNA, the CDR3 is TGTGCCAGCAGTTACCCAGGGGGCGCAGGGTCGTACGAGCAGTACTTC.

CDR3 coding DNA: TGTGCCACCAGTAGGGGCAGGGTTGGGCAAGAGACCCAGTACTTC. Protein sequence: CATSRGRVGQETQYF. J is TRBJ2-5 and V is TRBV7-8; the D gene is possibly TRBD1 (5 bases). CDR1 SGHVS and CDR2 FQNEAQ come from the germline V gene. CDR3 length: 15 amino acids. The ends were cut back, 10 bases at V and 2 bases at J, with 20 bases in the middle.

The genes are TRBV11-2 and TRBJ1-5, with D perhaps matching TRBD1 (5 bases). This CDR3 has 13 amino acids. With 7 bases removed from V and 5 bases from J, the gap between germline ends came to 12 bases. Germline V gene data show CDR1 as SGHAT and CDR2 as FQNNGV. The CDR3 DNA is TGTGCCAGCACCCGAGGCAGGGATCAGCCCCAGCATTTT. It translates to CASTRGRDQPQHF. Full variable domain (remainder filled in from reference TRBV11-2 and TRBJ1-5): EAGVAQSPRYKIIEKRQSVAFWCNPISGHATLYWYQQILGQGPKLLIQFQNNGVVDDSQLPKDRFSAERLKGVDSTLKIQPAKLEDSAVYLCASTRGRDQPQHFGDGTRLSIL.